Listed below are T cell receptor beta chains from one sample, sequenced in a study of cytomegalovirus exposure and HLA in healthy donors. The protocol was immunoSEQ multiplex PCR, while the TCRdb copy is restricted to in-frame clones and leaves out a portion. In the table there are 50,000 or so clones, approximately 89% of which are singletons. Sequences were obtained from PBMCs. The source is a woman between 18 and 29 years old in good health and CMV-seropositive. Each CDR3 is given with its conserved first and last residue. Fields, in order: D gene, V gene, J gene, clone size, CDR3 length, CDR3 protein, CDR3 DNA. The D gene is left open where the match is weak. Expanded clones get a size class; other rows say once, few or many, or leave the size out.

D gene: TRBD1
V gene: TRBV5-4
J gene: TRBJ1-3
clone size: once
CDR3 length: 14
CDR3 protein: CATSTGGLGNTIYF
CDR3 DNA: TGTGCCACCTCCACAGGGGGCCTTGGAAACACCATATATTTT

D gene: -
V gene: TRBV29-1
J gene: TRBJ2-4
clone size: -
CDR3 length: 15
CDR3 protein: CSVEEGRAAKNIQYF
CDR3 DNA: TGCAGCGTTGAAGAGGGCAGGGCAGCCAAAAACATTCAGTACTTC

D gene: TRBD2
V gene: TRBV7-9
J gene: TRBJ2-1
clone size: -
CDR3 length: 16
CDR3 protein: CASSLAGTSGGREQFF
CDR3 DNA: TGTGCCAGCAGCTTAGCAGGGACTAGCGGGGGTCGTGAGCAGTTCTTC

D gene: -
V gene: TRBV9
J gene: TRBJ1-4
clone size: -
CDR3 length: 16
CDR3 protein: CASSPDVGLEVEKLFF
CDR3 DNA: TGTGCCAGCAGCCCCGACGTGGGGCTCGAGGTTGAAAAACTGTTTTTT

D gene: -
V gene: TRBV5-4
J gene: TRBJ1-2
clone size: -
CDR3 length: 14
CDR3 protein: CASSFHEGGYGYTF
CDR3 DNA: TGTGCCAGCAGCTTCCACGAAGGAGGCTATGGCTACACCTTC

D gene: TRBD1
V gene: TRBV2
J gene: TRBJ1-2
clone size: few
CDR3 length: 14
CDR3 protein: CASSDEGAGYGYTF
CDR3 DNA: TGTGCCAGCAGTGACGAGGGGGCGGGCTATGGCTACACCTTC

D gene: -
V gene: TRBV5-1
J gene: TRBJ2-7
clone size: medium-sized
CDR3 length: 13
CDR3 protein: CASSFESSYEQYF
CDR3 DNA: TGCGCCAGCAGCTTTGAGAGCTCCTACGAGCAGTACTTC

D gene: -
V gene: TRBV9
J gene: TRBJ2-1
clone size: -
CDR3 length: 15
CDR3 protein: CASSVESGSYNEQFF
CDR3 DNA: TGTGCCAGCAGCGTAGAGTCGGGGTCCTACAATGAGCAGTTCTTC

D gene: -
V gene: TRBV7-9
J gene: TRBJ2-2
clone size: -
CDR3 length: 12
CDR3 protein: CASSFNPGELFF
CDR3 DNA: TGTGCCAGCAGCTTTAATCCCGGGGAGCTGTTTTTT

D gene: -
V gene: TRBV5-1
J gene: TRBJ2-3
clone size: -
CDR3 length: 14
CDR3 protein: CASSSPGLTDTQYF
CDR3 DNA: TGCGCCAGCAGCTCGCCGGGACTCACAGATACGCAGTATTTT

D gene: TRBD2
V gene: TRBV11-2
J gene: TRBJ2-5
clone size: -
CDR3 length: 15
CDR3 protein: CTSSLVPERGETQYF
CDR3 DNA: TGTACCAGCAGCTTAGTTCCGGAGCGGGGCGAGACCCAGTACTTC

D gene: TRBD1
V gene: TRBV30
J gene: TRBJ1-5
clone size: -
CDR3 length: 14
CDR3 protein: CAWRGGGPNQPQHF
CDR3 DNA: TGTGCCTGGAGAGGAGGGGGCCCCAATCAGCCCCAGCATTTT

D gene: TRBD1
V gene: TRBV6-5
J gene: TRBJ2-7
clone size: -
CDR3 length: 14
CDR3 protein: CASSSQGSLYEQYF
CDR3 DNA: TGTGCCAGCAGTTCACAGGGGTCCCTATACGAGCAGTACTTC

D gene: TRBD2
V gene: TRBV28
J gene: TRBJ2-1
clone size: -
CDR3 length: 17
CDR3 protein: CASSPVSQRGTYNEQFF
CDR3 DNA: TGTGCCAGCAGCCCAGTATCCCAGCGGGGGACCTACAATGAGCAGTTCTTC

D gene: TRBD2
V gene: TRBV5-1
J gene: TRBJ2-1
clone size: -
CDR3 length: 16
CDR3 protein: CASSLLAGVSYNEQFF
CDR3 DNA: TGCGCCAGCAGCTTGTTGGCGGGGGTGTCCTACAATGAGCAGTTCTTC

D gene: TRBD1
V gene: TRBV14
J gene: TRBJ2-4
clone size: once
CDR3 length: 20
CDR3 protein: CASSHQIPGQGPGAKNIQYF
CDR3 DNA: TGTGCCAGCAGCCATCAAATCCCGGGACAGGGGCCCGGGGCCAAAAACATTCAGTACTTC

D gene: -
V gene: TRBV5-1
J gene: TRBJ1-4
clone size: -
CDR3 length: 14
CDR3 protein: CASSSSLSGEKLFF
CDR3 DNA: TGCGCCAGCAGCTCGTCCCTCAGTGGCGAAAAACTGTTTTTT

D gene: TRBD1
V gene: TRBV7-6
J gene: TRBJ1-3
clone size: -
CDR3 length: 14
CDR3 protein: CASAGQGKGNTIYF
CDR3 DNA: TGTGCCAGCGCGGGACAGGGCAAGGGAAACACCATATATTTT

D gene: -
V gene: TRBV19
J gene: TRBJ1-5
clone size: -
CDR3 length: 16
CDR3 protein: CASSQGGAPSNQPQHF
CDR3 DNA: TGTGCCAGTAGCCAAGGGGGGGCCCCTAGCAATCAGCCCCAGCATTTT

D gene: -
V gene: TRBV5-1
J gene: TRBJ2-1
clone size: once
CDR3 length: 15
CDR3 protein: CASSLALGGGNEQFF
CDR3 DNA: TGCGCCAGCAGCTTGGCCCTGGGAGGGGGCAATGAGCAGTTCTTC

D gene: -
V gene: TRBV9
J gene: TRBJ2-3
clone size: -
CDR3 length: 16
CDR3 protein: CASSVVEGASADTQYF
CDR3 DNA: TGTGCCAGCAGCGTAGTGGAGGGGGCCAGCGCAGATACGCAGTATTTT

D gene: -
V gene: TRBV11-3
J gene: TRBJ1-1
clone size: -
CDR3 length: 16
CDR3 protein: CASSPGFGQLNTEAFF
CDR3 DNA: TGTGCCAGCAGCCCTGGGTTTGGACAGCTCAACACTGAAGCTTTCTTT

D gene: -
V gene: TRBV12-5
J gene: TRBJ1-1
clone size: -
CDR3 length: 16
CDR3 protein: CASGLALDSFGTEAFF
CDR3 DNA: TGTGCTAGTGGTTTGGCCTTGGACAGTTTCGGCACTGAAGCTTTCTTT